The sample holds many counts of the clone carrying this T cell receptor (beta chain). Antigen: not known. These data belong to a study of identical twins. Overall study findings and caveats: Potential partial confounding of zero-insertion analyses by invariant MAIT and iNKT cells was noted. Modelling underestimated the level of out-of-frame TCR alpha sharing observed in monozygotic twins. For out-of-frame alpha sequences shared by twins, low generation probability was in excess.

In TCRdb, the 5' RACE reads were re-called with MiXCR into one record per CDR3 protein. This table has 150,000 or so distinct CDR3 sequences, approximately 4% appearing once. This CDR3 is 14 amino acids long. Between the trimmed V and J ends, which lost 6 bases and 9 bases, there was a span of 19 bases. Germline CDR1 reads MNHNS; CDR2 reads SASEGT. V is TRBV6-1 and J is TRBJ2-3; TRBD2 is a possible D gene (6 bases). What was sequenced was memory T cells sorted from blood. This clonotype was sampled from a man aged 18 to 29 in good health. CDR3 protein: CASRAQGDGGTQYF. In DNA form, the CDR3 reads TGTGCCAGCAGGGCTCAAGGCGACGGGGGAACGCAGTATTTT.